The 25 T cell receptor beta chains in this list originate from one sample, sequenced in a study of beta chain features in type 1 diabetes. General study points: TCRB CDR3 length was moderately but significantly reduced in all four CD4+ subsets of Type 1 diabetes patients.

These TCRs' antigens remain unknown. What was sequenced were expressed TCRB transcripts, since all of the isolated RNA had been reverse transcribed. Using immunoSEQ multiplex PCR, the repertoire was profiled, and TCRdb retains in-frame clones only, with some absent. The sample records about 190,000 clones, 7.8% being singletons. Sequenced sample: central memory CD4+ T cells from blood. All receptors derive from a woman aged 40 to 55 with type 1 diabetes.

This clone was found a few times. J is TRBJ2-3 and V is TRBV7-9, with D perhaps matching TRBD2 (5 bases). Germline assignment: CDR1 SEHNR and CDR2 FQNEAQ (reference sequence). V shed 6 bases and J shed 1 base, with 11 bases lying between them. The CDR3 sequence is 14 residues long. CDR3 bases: TGTGCCAGCAGTTCGGACGGGGGCACAGATACGCAGTATTTT. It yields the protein CASSSDGGTDTQYF.

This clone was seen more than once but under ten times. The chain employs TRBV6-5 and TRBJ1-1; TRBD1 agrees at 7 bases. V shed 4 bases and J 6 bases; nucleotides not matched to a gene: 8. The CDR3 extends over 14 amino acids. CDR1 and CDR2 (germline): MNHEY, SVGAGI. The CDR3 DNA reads TGTGCCAGCAGTTTGAACCGGGACAGAGCTGAAGCTTTCTTT. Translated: CASSLNRDRAEAFF.

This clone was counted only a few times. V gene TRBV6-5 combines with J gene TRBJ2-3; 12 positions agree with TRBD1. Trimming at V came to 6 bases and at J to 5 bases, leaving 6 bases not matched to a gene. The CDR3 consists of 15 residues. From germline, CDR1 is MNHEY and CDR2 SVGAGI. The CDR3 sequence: CASSSGQGARDTQYF. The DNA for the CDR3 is TGTGCCAGCAGCTCGGGACAGGGGGCGAGAGATACGCAGTATTTT.

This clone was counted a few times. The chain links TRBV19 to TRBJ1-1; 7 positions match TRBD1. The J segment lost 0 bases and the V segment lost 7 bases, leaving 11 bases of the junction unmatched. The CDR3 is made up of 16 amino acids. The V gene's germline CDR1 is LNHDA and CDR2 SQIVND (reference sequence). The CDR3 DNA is TGTGCCAGTATTGCGGGCAGGGGGGCGATGAACACTGAAGCTTTCTTT. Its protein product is CASIAGRGAMNTEAFF.

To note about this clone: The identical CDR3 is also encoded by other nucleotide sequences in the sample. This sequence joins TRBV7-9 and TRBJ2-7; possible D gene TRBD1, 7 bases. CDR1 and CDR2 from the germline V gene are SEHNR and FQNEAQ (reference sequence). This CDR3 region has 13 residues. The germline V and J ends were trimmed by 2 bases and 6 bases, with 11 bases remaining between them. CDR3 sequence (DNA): TGTGCCAGCAGCTTAAGACAGGGAGGCGAGCAGTACTTC. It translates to CASSLRQGGEQYF.

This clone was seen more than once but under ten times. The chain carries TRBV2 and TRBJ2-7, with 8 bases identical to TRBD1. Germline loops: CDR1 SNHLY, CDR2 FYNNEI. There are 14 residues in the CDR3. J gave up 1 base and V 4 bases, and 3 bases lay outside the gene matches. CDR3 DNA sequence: TGTGCCAGCAGTGGCGACAGGGGTTCCTACGAGCAGTACTTC. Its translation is CASSGDRGSYEQYF.

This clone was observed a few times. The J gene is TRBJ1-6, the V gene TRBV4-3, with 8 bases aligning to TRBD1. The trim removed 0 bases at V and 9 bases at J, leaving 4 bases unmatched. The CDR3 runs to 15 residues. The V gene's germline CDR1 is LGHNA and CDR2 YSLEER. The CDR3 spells CASSQDAGGGSPLHF. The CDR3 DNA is TGCGCCAGCAGCCAAGACGCAGGGGGCGGTTCACCCCTCCACTTT.

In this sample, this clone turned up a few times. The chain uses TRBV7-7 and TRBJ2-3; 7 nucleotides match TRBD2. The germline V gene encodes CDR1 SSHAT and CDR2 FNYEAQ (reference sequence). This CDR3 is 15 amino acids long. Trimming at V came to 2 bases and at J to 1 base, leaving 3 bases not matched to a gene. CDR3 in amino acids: CASSLNAGGTDTQYF. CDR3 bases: TGTGCCAGCAGCTTAAATGCGGGGGGCACAGATACGCAGTATTTT.

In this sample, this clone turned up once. CDR3 coding DNA: TGCGCCAGCAGCCAAGATTATAGAGGGAGCTCCTATAATTCACCCCTCCACTTT. It codes for CASSQDYRGSSYNSPLHF. The chain employs TRBV4-1 and TRBJ1-6; D not certain. The germline V and J ends were trimmed by 0 bases and 0 bases, with 12 bases remaining between them. The germline CDR1 and CDR2 sequences are MGHRA and YSYEKL. The CDR3 is 18 residues long.

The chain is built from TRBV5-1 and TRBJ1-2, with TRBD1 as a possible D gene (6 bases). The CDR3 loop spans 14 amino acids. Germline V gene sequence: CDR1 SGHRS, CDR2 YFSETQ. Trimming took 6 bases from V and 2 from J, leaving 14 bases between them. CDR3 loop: CASTRGGENYGYTF. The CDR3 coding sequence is TGCGCCAGCACCCGAGGGGGGGAGAACTATGGCTACACCTTC.

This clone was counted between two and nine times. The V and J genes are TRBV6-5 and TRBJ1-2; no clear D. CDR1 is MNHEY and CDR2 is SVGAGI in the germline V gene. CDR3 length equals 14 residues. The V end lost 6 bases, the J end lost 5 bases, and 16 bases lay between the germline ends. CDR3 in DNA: TGTGCCAGCAGCCAATCTAGCAGACCGTATGGCTACACCTTC. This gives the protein CASSQSSRPYGYTF.

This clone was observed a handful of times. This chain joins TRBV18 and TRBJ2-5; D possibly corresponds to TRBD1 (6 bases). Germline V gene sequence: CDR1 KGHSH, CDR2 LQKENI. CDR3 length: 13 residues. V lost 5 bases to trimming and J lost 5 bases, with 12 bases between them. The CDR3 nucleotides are TGTGCCAGCTCAACGGACAGCTCGGAGACCCAGTACTTC. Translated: CASSTDSSETQYF. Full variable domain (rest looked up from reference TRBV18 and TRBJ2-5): NAGVMQNPRHLVRRRGQEARLRCSPMKGHSHVYWYRQLPEEGLKFMVYLQKENIIDESGMPKERFSAEFPKEGPSILRIQQVVRGDSAAYFCASSTDSSETQYFGPGTRLLVL.

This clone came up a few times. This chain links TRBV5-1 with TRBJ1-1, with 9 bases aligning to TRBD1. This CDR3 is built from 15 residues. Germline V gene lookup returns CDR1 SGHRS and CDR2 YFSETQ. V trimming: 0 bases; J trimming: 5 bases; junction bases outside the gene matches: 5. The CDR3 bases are TGCGCCAGCAGCTTGGATACAGGGGGCAGGACTGAAGCTTTCTTT. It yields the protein CASSLDTGGRTEAFF. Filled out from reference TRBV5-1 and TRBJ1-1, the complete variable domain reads KAGVTQTPRYLIKTRGQQVTLSCSPISGHRSVSWYQQTPGQGLQFLFEYFSETQRNKGNFPGRFSGRQFSNSRSEMNVSTLELGDSALYLCASSLDTGGRTEAFFGQGTRLTVV.

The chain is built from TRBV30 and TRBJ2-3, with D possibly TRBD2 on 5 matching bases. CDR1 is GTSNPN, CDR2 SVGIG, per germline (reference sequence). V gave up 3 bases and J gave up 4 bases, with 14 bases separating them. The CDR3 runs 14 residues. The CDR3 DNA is TGTGCCTGGAGGTCCGGGTCCGGGGCAGATACGCAGTATTTT. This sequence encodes CAWRSGSGADTQYF.

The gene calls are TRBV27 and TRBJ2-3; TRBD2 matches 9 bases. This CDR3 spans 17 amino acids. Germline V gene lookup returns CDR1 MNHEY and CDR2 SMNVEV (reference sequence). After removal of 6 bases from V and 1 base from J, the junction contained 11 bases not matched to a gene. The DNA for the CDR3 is TGTGCCAGCAGACGAGGTAGCGGGAGCTTCGGCACAGATACGCAGTATTTT. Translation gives CASRRGSGSFGTDTQYF.

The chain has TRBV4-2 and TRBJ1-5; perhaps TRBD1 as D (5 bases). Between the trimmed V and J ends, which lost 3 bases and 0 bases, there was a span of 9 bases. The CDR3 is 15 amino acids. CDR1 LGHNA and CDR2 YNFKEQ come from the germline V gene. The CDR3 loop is CASSQGGISNQPQHF. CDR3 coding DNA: TGTGCCAGCAGCCAGGGGGGGATTAGCAATCAGCCCCAGCATTTT.

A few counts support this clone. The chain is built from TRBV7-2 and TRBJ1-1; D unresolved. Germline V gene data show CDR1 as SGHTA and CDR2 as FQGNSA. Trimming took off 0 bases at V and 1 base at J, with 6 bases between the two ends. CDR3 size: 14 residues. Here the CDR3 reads CASSLAAGNTEAFF. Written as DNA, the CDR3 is TGTGCCAGCAGCTTAGCGGCAGGGAACACTGAAGCTTTCTTT.

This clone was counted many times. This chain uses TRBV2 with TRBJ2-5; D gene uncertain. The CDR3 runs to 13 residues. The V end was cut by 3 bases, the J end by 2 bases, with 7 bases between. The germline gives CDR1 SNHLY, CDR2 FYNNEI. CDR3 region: CASSEGRQETQYF. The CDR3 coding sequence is TGTGCCAGCAGTGAGGGCAGGCAAGAGACCCAGTACTTC.

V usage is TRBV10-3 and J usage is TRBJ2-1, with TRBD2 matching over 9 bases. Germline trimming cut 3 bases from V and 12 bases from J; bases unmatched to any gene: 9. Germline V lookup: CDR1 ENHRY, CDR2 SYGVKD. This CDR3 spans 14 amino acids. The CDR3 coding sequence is TGTGCCATCAGTGAATCACTAGCGGGCTGGGTGCAGTTCTTC. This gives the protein CAISESLAGWVQFF.

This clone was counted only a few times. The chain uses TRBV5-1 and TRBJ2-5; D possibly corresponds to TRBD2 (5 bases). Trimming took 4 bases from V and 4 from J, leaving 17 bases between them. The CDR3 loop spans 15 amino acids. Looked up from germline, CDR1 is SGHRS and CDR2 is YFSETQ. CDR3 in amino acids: CASSLGVTQPETQYF. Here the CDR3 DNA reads TGCGCCAGCAGCCTCGGGGTCACACAGCCAGAGACCCAGTACTTC.

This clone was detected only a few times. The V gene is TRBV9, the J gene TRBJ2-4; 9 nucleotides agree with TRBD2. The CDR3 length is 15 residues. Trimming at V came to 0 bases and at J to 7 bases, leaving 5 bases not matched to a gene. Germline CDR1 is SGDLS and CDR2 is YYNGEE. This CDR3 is CASSVAGGRENIQYF. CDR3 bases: TGTGCCAGCAGCGTAGCAGGCGGGAGGGAGAACATTCAGTACTTC.

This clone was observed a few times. The CDR3, as DNA: TGTGCCAGCATTATTTTCGCTGAAGCTTTCTTT. It translates to CASIIFAEAFF. The chain joins TRBV2 to TRBJ1-1, with D uncertain. This CDR3 is 11 amino acids long. Trimming shortened V by 7 bases and J by 6 bases, and 9 bases separated the two germline ends. Per the germline V gene, CDR1 is SNHLY and CDR2 is FYNNEI.

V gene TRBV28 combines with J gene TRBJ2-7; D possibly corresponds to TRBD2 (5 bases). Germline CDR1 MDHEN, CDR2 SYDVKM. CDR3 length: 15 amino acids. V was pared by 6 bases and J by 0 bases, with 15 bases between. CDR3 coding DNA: TGTGCCAGCAGGCCTGGGAGTGGGAGCTCCTACGAGCAGTACTTC. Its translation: CASRPGSGSSYEQYF.

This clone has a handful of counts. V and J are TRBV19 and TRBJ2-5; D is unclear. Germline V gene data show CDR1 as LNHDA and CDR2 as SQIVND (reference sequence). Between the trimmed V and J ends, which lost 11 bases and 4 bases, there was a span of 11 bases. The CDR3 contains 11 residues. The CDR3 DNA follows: TGTGCCCCTCCCTCGGTAGAGACCCAGTACTTC. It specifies CAPPSVETQYF.

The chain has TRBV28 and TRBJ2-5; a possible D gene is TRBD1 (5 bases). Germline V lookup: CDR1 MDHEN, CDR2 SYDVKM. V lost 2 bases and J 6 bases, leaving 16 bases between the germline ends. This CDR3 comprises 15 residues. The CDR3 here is CASSLEQELDQTQYF. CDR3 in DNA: TGTGCCAGCAGTTTAGAACAGGAGCTGGACCAGACCCAGTACTTC.